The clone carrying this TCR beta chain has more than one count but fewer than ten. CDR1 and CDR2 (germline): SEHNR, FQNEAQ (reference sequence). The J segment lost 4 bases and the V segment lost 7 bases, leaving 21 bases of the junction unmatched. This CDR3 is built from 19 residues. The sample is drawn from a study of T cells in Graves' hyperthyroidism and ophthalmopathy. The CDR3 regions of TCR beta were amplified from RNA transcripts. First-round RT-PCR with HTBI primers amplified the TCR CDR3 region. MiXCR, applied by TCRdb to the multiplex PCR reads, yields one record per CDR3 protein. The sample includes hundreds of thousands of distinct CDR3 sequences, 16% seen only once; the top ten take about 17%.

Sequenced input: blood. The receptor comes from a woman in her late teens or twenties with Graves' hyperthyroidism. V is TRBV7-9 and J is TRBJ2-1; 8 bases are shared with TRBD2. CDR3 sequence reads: CASIQYGGGSPNRYNEQFF. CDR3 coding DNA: TGTGCCAGCATCCAATACGGCGGGGGGTCCCCGAATAGATACAATGAGCAGTTCTTC. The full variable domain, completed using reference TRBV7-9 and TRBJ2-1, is DTGVSQNPRHKITKRGQNVTFRCDPISEHNRLYWYRQTLGQGPEFLTYFQNEAQLEKSRLLSDRFSAERPKGSFSTLEIQRTEQGDSAMYLCASIQYGGGSPNRYNEQFFGPGTRLTVL.